This T cell receptor beta chain is from a study of blood T cell repertoires in COVID-19 (dated by TCRdb to the early 2020s). Regarding the research as a whole: Samples from collaborators originated in the United States, Italy and Spain and spanned both the acute and convalescent phases of COVID-19. The repertoires were made available in a free public database intended to serve as a resource for research on the immune response to SARS-CoV-2. The material from the prospective study consisted of cDNA or gDNA derived from T cells, B-cell-depleted T cells, or PBMCs. The dataset comprised deeply sampled blood TCRbeta repertoires from subjects exposed to, actively infected with, or recovered from COVID-19. A de-identified subject ID, COVID-19 status, age in years and sex were almost always included in the sample metadata. Where available, HLA class I and class II types were taken from metadata supplied by the sample provider and were not determined by assay-based typing. The samples were drawn from two sources: the first 160 participants of the ongoing ImmuneRACE study, and 1,254 subjects contributed by 6 global collaborators. What the authors observed across the whole study: How much clinical and demographic metadata was included differed by source and by participant, and the metadata was provided uncurated.

At the junction V is shortened by 1 base and J by 1 base, with 8 bases in between. The CDR3 goes from the cysteine to the phenylalanine over 14 residues. Only the CDR3 part of the read is kept: 42 bases, read in frame from the first base. CDR1 SGHRS and CDR2 YFSETQ are derived from the germline V gene. Whole blood was collected in K2EDTA tubes by collaborating institutions according to the institutions' own protocols. Collaborator samples were shipped for TCRbeta analysis as frozen whole blood, isolated PBMCs, or DNA extracted from either sample type. The immunoSEQ Assay, a bias-controlled multiplex PCR, was used to amplify TCRbeta CDR3 regions from genomic DNA. Processing in the source paper ran as follows. The number of nucleated cells in each sample was estimated by amplification of reference gene primers within the assay. To quantify the absolute abundance of each unique TCRbeta CDR3 rearrangement, sequence reads were collapsed and filtered. For each sample, productive Simpson clonality was calculated as the square root of Simpson's diversity index across productive rearrangements. TCRdb re-hosts the immuneACCESS table, in-frame sequences only. Its copies lack some clones; in the studies checked, an unresolved V gene accounts for under half of them, and the cause for the rest is not known. That table furnishes V, J and clone size, whereas the DNA furnished D and trimming. In this sample the table shows about 200,000 clones, about 86% of which occur a single time. About 7.4% of the sample lies in the top ten.

Concerning this clone: Its antigen is still unknown. No much larger clone exists at a distance of one base, and base qualities are not known.

The rearrangement joined TRBV5-1 to TRBJ1-1; a tentative D match to TRBD1 spans 6 bases. The sequenced sample was peripheral blood. This receptor was identified in a woman aged 50 to 65 with acute or convalescent COVID-19. The DNA sequence follows: TGCGCCAGCAGCTTGTCAGGGGCGAACACTGAAGCTTTCTTT. It is translated as CASSLSGANTEAFF.